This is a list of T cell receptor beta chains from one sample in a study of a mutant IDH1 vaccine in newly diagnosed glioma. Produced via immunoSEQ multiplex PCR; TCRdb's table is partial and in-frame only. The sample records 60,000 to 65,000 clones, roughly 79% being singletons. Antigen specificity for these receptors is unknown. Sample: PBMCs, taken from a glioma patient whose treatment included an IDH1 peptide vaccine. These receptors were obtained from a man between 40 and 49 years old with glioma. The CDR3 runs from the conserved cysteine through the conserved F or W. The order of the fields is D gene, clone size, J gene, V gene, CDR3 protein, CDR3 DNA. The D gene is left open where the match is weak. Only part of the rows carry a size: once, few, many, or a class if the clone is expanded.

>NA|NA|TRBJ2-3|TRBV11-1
CASSRETYTQYF
TGTGCCAGCAGCCGGGAGACATATACGCAGTATTTT
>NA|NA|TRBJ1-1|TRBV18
CASSPSHVGTEAFF
TGTGCCAGCTCACCTTCCCACGTTGGCACTGAAGCTTTCTTT
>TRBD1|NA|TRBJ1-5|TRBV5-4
CASSLGGQSNQPQHF
TGTGCCAGCAGCTTGGGGGGACAGAGCAATCAGCCCCAGCATTTT
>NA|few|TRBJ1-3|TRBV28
CASSKPGRNTIYF
TGTGCCAGCAGCAAACCCGGACGAAACACCATATATTTT
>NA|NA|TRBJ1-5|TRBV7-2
CASSPLGRNQPQHF
TGTGCCAGCAGCCCTCTTGGGCGCAATCAGCCCCAGCATTTT
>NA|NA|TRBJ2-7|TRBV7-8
CASSLGRGRTYEQYF
TGTGCCAGCAGCTTAGGAAGGGGCCGGACCTACGAGCAGTACTTC
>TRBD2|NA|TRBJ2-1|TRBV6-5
CASSSLLAGPDNEQFF
TGTGCCAGCAGTTCCCTACTAGCGGGCCCAGACAATGAGCAGTTCTTC
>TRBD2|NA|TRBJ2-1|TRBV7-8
CASSSPGGPYNEQFF
TGTGCCAGCAGCTCCCCGGGGGGGCCCTACAATGAGCAGTTCTTC
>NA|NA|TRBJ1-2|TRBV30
CAWSPGRAPNYGYTF
TGTGCCTGGAGTCCGGGCAGGGCCCCTAACTATGGCTACACCTTC
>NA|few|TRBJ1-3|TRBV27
CASSENSGNTIYF
TGTGCCAGCAGTGAGAACTCTGGAAACACCATATATTTT
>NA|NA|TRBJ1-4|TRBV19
CASSITGAEKLFF
TGTGCCAGTAGTATAACAGGTGCTGAAAAACTGTTTTTT
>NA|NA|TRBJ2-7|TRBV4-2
CASSQDHVEPEQYF
TGTGCCAGCAGCCAAGATCACGTGGAACCCGAGCAGTACTTC
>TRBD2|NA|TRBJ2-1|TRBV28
CASSSLAGGPKVDYNEQFF
TGTGCCAGCAGTTCCCTAGCGGGAGGGCCGAAGGTAGACTACAATGAGCAGTTCTTC
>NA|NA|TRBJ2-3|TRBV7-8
CASTGSSTDTQYF
TGTGCCAGCACGGGATCTAGCACAGATACGCAGTATTTT
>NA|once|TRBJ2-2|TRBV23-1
CASSQPPDRANTGELFF
TGCGCCAGCAGTCAACCCCCGGACAGAGCGAACACCGGGGAGCTGTTTTTT
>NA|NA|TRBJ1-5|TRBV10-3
CAIGAGNSNQPQHF
TGTGCCATCGGGGCAGGCAATAGCAATCAGCCCCAGCATTTT
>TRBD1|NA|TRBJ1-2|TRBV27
CASSARDRPLGYTF
TGTGCCAGCAGCGCTAGGGACAGACCCCTTGGCTACACCTTC
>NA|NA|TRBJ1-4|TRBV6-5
CASKPGRHNEKLFF
TGTGCCAGCAAACCGGGACGGCATAATGAAAAACTGTTTTTT
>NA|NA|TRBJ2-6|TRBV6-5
CASSNSGANVLTF
TGTGCCAGCAGCAACTCTGGGGCCAACGTCCTGACTTTC
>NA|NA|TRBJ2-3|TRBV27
CASRGTDTDTQYF
TGTGCCAGCAGGGGGACCGACACAGATACGCAGTATTTT
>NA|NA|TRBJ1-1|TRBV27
CASSLALNTEAFF
TGTGCCAGCAGTTTGGCCCTGAACACTGAAGCTTTCTTT
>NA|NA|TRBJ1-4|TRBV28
CASSLAGQGDEKLFF
TGTGCCAGCAGTTTAGCAGGGCAGGGCGATGAAAAACTGTTTTTT
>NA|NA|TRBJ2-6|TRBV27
CASTPGASGANVLTF
TGTGCCAGCACTCCGGGGGCTTCTGGGGCCAACGTCCTGACTTTC
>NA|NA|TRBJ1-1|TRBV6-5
CASSYNGMNTEAFF
TGTGCCAGCAGTTACAACGGGATGAACACTGAAGCTTTCTTT
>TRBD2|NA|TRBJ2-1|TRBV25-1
CASSEDPGAGGPPEQFF
TGTGCCAGCAGTGAAGATCCCGGGGCGGGAGGGCCTCCTGAGCAGTTCTTC
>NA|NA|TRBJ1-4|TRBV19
CASTLDGRTNEKLFF
TGTGCCAGTACCTTGGACGGACGCACTAATGAAAAACTGTTTTTT
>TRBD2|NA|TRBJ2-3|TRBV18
CASSPSTTSGGSQYF
TGTGCCAGCTCACCCTCTACGACTAGCGGGGGTTCGCAGTATTTT
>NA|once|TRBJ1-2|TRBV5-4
CASSLGNVGGYTF
TGTGCCAGCAGCTTGGGTAACGTAGGTGGCTACACCTTC
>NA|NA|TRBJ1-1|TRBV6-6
CASKGEREMNTEAFF
TGTGCCAGCAAAGGTGAACGGGAGATGAACACTGAAGCTTTCTTT
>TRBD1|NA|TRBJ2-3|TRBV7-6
CASSLEHRGDTQYF
TGTGCCAGCAGCTTAGAGCACAGGGGAGATACGCAGTATTTT
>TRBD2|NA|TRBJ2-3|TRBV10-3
CAISGGLAGATDTQYF
TGTGCCATCAGTGGGGGACTAGCGGGAGCCACAGATACGCAGTATTTT
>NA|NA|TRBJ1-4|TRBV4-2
CASSLDRGLTEKLFF
TGTGCCAGCAGCTTGGATAGGGGGTTGACTGAAAAACTGTTTTTT
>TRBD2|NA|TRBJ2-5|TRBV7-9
CASSRTSGGLGQETQYF
TGTGCCAGCAGCCGGACTAGCGGGGGACTAGGCCAAGAGACCCAGTACTTC
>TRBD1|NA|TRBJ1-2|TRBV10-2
CASSGPGQGAGYGYTF
TGCGCCAGCAGCGGTCCGGGACAGGGGGCTGGCTATGGCTACACCTTC
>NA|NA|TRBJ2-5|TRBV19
CASSKAGRETQYF
TGTGCCAGTAGTAAGGCAGGGAGAGAGACCCAGTACTTC
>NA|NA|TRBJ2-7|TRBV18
CASSPLEGAWYEQYF
TGTGCCAGCTCACCACTGGAGGGGGCCTGGTACGAGCAGTACTTC
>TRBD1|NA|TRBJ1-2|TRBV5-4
CASSYRGSGYTF
TGTGCCAGCAGCTACAGGGGAAGCGGCTACACCTTC
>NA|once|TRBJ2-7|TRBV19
CASSPSRSSYEQYF
TGTGCCAGTAGTCCTTCAAGGAGCTCCTACGAGCAGTACTTC
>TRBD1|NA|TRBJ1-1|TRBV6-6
CASSAPTGGEGTEAFF
TGTGCCAGCAGTGCTCCGACAGGGGGCGAAGGCACTGAAGCTTTCTTT
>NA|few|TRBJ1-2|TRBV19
CASMFLGQKGGYTF
TGTGCCAGTATGTTCCTCGGCCAGAAAGGGGGCTACACCTTC
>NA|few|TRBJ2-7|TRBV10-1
CASSESVAGEQYF
TGCGCCAGCAGTGAGTCTGTCGCGGGCGAGCAGTACTTC